The rows below give T cell receptor beta chains drawn from one sample of a study of T cell clonotyping in hematopoietic cell transplantation. Sequencing was performed with immunoSEQ multiplex PCR; in TCRdb, only in-frame clones are kept and a portion is missing. This sample carries roughly 16,000 clones, nearly 95% of them seen once, and the ten largest clones take approximately 5%. The sequenced material came from peripheral blood mononuclear cells. The receptors come from a middle-aged man in good health. Some clones in this sample may be carry-over from other donors' samples. CDR3s include the opening cysteine and the closing phenylalanine or tryptophan. A D gene is named only where the DNA matches it firmly. The size entry is marked missing in some rows and otherwise reads once, few, many or a size class.

v_call	clone_size	d_call	j_call	cdr3_aa	cdr3_nt
TRBV30	.	TRBD1	TRBJ2-7	CAWSDLSGGSYEQYF	TGTGCCTGGAGTGACCTTTCAGGGGGTTCCTACGAGCAGTACTTC
TRBV2	.	.	TRBJ2-1	CASSYSGLSYNEQFF	TGTGCCAGCAGTTATAGCGGCCTGTCCTACAATGAGCAGTTCTTC
TRBV6-5	once	.	TRBJ2-5	CASSPDSQETQYF	TGTGCCAGCAGCCCCGACAGCCAAGAGACCCAGTACTTC
TRBV30	.	TRBD1	TRBJ1-5	CAWTGGGGHQPQHF	TGTGCCTGGACCGGAGGAGGGGGCCATCAGCCCCAGCATTTT
TRBV7-6	.	TRBD2	TRBJ2-5	CASSLWASGQETQYF	TGTGCCAGCAGCTTATGGGCTAGCGGACAAGAGACCCAGTACTTC
TRBV18	.	.	TRBJ2-7	CASSPLGGDEQYF	TGTGCCAGCTCCCCACTAGGCGGGGACGAGCAGTACTTC
TRBV15	.	.	TRBJ2-2	CATSGTMNTGELFF	TGTGCCACCAGCGGGACAATGAACACCGGGGAGCTGTTTTTT
TRBV28	.	.	TRBJ2-7	CASRASTYEQYF	TGTGCCAGCAGGGCTTCAACCTACGAGCAGTACTTC
TRBV12-5	.	TRBD2	TRBJ2-5	CASGSGTSGGKETQYF	TGTGCTAGTGGTTCCGGGACTAGCGGGGGGAAAGAGACCCAGTACTTC
TRBV7-3	.	.	TRBJ2-1	CASSLTGSGNEQFF	TGTGCCAGCAGCTTAACGGGATCCGGGAATGAGCAGTTCTTC
TRBV2	.	.	TRBJ1-1	CASRNWEGTEAFF	TGTGCCAGCCGGAATTGGGAGGGCACTGAAGCTTTCTTT
TRBV28	.	.	TRBJ2-7	CASSLLAGAYEQYF	TGTGCCAGCAGTTTATTGGCAGGGGCCTACGAGCAGTACTTC
TRBV28	once	TRBD2	TRBJ2-7	CASSRERSGRGHEQYF	TGTGCCAGCAGTCGGGAAAGAAGCGGGAGGGGCCACGAGCAGTACTTC
TRBV5-6	.	.	TRBJ1-5	CASSSGPTGNQPQHF	TGTGCCAGCAGCTCGGGACCGACCGGCAATCAGCCCCAGCATTTT
TRBV6-4	once	.	TRBJ2-3	CASSDEQGGGTDTQYF	TGTGCCAGCAGTGATGAGCAGGGTGGAGGCACAGATACGCAGTATTTT
TRBV2	.	.	TRBJ1-2	CASRPRQDLNGYTF	TGTGCCAGCAGGCCCCGACAGGACCTAAACGGCTACACCTTC
TRBV7-2	.	.	TRBJ2-5	CASSLNAGPGTQYF	TGTGCCAGCAGCTTAAATGCGGGCCCCGGGACCCAGTACTTC
TRBV30	.	.	TRBJ1-5	CAWSQRNQPQHF	TGTGCCTGGAGCCAAAGGAATCAGCCCCAGCATTTT
TRBV7-2	.	TRBD1	TRBJ1-2	CASLMTGPGGYTF	TGTGCCAGCCTGATGACAGGGCCAGGGGGCTACACCTTC